The TCR beta chain under discussion was sequenced for a study of neurological immune-mediated disorders. V lost 11 bases, J lost 0 bases, and 19 bases lay in between. CDR3 length: 15 amino acids. CDR1 and CDR2 (germline): KGHSH, LQKENI. TCRdb independently ran MiXCR on the 5' RACE reads; one entry per CDR3 protein. The data contain roughly 50,000 distinct CDR3 sequences, about a tenth of them seen just once; the ten biggest clones take up under 5.5%. The sample holds many counts of this clonotype. This TCR derives from a man between 70 and 80 years old with HTLV-1-associated myelopathy (HAM/TSP). Sequenced input: PBMCs. The gene calls are TRBV18 and TRBJ1-1, with a weak D call TRBD1 (5 bases). The DNA for the CDR3 is TGTGCCCTCAGCGGGGGTGGGGCGATGAACACTGAAGCTTTCTTT. Amino acid sequence: CALSGGGAMNTEAFF. The complete variable domain, with remaining parts taken from reference TRBV18 and TRBJ1-1, reads NAGVMQNPRHLVRRRGQEARLRCSPMKGHSHVYWYRQLPEEGLKFMVYLQKENIIDESGMPKERFSAEFPKEGPSILRIQQVVRGDSAAYFCALSGGGAMNTEAFFGQGTRLTVV.